This T cell receptor (beta chain) stems from a study of blood T cells in healthy people across ages. Study observations and caveats: Because sorting was not performed, PBMCs prevented conclusive naive versus antigen-experienced comparison. As age increased, TCR beta diversity per million T cells fell in a roughly linear fashion.

To note about this clonotype: Its antigen is undetermined.

Then a second PCR, running about 7 to 11 cycles, was carried out with a sample-barcoded 5' primer and a J-beta primer mix. TCRdb re-called the 5' RACE reads through MiXCR, storing one row per CDR3 protein. The sample shows roughly 1,300,000 distinct CDR3 sequences, around 59% of them seen only once. This CDR3 spans 14 amino acids. Between the trimmed V and J ends, which lost 0 bases and 4 bases, there was a span of 12 bases. In germline, CDR1 is DFQATT, CDR2 SNEGSKA (reference sequence). Healthy Russian Caucasian donors spanned ages about 6 to 100 years. Samples each had at least 5 micrograms of total RNA extracted.

The clonotype comes from a man aged 18 to 29 in good health. The specimen was blood. The V gene is TRBV20-1, the J gene TRBJ1-2; possible D gene TRBD1, 6 bases. The chain's CDR3 is CSARDQGQPYGYTF. The DNA for the CDR3 is TGCAGTGCTAGAGATCAGGGGCAACCCTATGGCTACACCTTC.